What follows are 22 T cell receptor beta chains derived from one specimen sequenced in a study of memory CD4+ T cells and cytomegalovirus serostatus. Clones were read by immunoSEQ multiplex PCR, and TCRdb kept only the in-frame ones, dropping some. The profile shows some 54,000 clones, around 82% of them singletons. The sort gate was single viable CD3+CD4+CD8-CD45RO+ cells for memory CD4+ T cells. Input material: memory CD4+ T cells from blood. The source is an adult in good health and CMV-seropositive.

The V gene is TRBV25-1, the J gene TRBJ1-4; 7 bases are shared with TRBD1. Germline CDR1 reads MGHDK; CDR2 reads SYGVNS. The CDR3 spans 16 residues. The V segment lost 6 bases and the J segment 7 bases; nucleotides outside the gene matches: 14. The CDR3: CASRRGGQPRGEKLFF. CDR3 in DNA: TGTGCCAGCAGACGCGGGGGACAGCCCCGGGGTGAAAAACTGTTTTTT.

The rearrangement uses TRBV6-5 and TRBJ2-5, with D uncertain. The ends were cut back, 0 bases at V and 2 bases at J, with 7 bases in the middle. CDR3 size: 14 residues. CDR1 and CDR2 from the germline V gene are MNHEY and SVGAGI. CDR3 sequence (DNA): TGTGCCAGCAGTTACTCTTCGATACAAGAGACCCAGTACTTC. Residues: CASSYSSIQETQYF.

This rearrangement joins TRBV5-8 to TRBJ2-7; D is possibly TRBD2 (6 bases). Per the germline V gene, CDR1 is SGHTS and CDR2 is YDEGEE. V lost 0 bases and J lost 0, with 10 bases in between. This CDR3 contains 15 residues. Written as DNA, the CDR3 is TGTGCCAGCAGCTTGGAGGGAGGAGCCTCCTACGAGCAGTACTTC. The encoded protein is CASSLEGGASYEQYF.

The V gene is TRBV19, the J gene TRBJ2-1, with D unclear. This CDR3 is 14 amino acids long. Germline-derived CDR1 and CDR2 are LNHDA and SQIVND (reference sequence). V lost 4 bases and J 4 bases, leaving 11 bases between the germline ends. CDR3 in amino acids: CASSKARPYNEQFF. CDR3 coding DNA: TGTGCCAGTAGTAAGGCCAGGCCTTACAATGAGCAGTTCTTC. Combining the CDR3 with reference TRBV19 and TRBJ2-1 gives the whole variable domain DGGITQSPKYLFRKEGQNVTLSCEQNLNHDAMYWYRQDPGQGLRLIYYSQIVNDFQKGDIAEGYSVSREKKESFPLTVTSAQKNPTAFYLCASSKARPYNEQFFGPGTRLTVL.

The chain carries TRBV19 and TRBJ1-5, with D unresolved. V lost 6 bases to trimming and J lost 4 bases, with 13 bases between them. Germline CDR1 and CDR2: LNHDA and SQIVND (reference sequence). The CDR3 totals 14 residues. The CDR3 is CASSPVGGNQPQHF. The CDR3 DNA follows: TGTGCCAGTAGCCCTGTAGGAGGAAATCAGCCCCAGCATTTT. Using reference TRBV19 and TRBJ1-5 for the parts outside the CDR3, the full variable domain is DGGITQSPKYLFRKEGQNVTLSCEQNLNHDAMYWYRQDPGQGLRLIYYSQIVNDFQKGDIAEGYSVSREKKESFPLTVTSAQKNPTAFYLCASSPVGGNQPQHFGDGTRLSIL.

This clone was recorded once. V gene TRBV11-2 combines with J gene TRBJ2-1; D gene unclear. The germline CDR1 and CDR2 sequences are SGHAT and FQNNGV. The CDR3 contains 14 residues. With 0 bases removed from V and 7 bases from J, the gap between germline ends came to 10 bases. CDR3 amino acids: CASSLDLGRNEQFF. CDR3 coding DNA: TGTGCCAGCAGCTTAGATCTTGGGCGGAATGAGCAGTTCTTC.

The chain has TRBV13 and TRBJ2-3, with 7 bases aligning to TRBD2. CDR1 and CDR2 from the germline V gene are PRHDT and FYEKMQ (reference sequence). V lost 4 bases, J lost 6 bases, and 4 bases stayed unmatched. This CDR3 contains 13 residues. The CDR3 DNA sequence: TGTGCCAGCAGCTCCCTAGCGGTGGATACGCAGTATTTT. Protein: CASSSLAVDTQYF.

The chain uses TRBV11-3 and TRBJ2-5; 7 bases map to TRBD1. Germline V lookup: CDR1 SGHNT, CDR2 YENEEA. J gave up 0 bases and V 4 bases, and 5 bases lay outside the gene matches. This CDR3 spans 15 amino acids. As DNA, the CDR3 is TGTGCCAGCAGCTCGGACAGGTGGTACCAAGAGACCCAGTACTTC. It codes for CASSSDRWYQETQYF.

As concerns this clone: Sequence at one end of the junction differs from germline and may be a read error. CDR3 nucleotide sequence: TGTGCTAGCAGCCAAAAGATGGGGGAGACCCAGTACTTC. It specifies CASSQKMGETQYF. This sequence joins TRBV7-7 and TRBJ2-5, with D hard to call. Germline V gene data show CDR1 as SSHAT and CDR2 as FNYEAQ (reference sequence). This CDR3 has 13 residues. Combining the CDR3 with reference TRBV7-7 and TRBJ2-5 gives the whole variable domain GAGVSQSPRYKVTKRGQDVTLRCDPISSHATLYWYQQALGQGPEFLTYFNYEAQPDKSGLPSDRFSAERPEGSISTLTIQRTEQRDSAMYRCASSQKMGETQYFGPGTRLLVL.

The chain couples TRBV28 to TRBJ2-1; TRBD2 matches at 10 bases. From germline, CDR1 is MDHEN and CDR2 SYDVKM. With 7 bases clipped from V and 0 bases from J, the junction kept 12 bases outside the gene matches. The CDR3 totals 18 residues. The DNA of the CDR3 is TGTGCCAGCACCCTGGGGCTAGCGGGGGCTAGCTCCTACAATGAGCAGTTCTTC. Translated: CASTLGLAGASSYNEQFF.

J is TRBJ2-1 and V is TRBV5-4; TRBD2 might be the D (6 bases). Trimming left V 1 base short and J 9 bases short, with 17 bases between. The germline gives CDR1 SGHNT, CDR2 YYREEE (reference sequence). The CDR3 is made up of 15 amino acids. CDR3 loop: CASSLLQEGQGEQFF. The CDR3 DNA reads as TGTGCCAGCAGCTTGCTACAGGAGGGGCAGGGTGAGCAGTTCTTC.

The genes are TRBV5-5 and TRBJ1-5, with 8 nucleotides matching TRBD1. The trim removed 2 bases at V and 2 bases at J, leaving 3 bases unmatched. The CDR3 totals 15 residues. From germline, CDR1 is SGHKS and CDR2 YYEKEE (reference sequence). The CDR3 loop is CASSLTTGGNQPQHF. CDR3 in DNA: TGTGCCAGCAGCTTAACGACAGGGGGCAATCAGCCCCAGCATTTT.

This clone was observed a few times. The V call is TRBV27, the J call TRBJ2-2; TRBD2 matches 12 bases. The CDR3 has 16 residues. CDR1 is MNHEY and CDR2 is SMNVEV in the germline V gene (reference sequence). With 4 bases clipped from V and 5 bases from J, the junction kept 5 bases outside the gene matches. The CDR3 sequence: CASSSGLAGITGELFF. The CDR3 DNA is TGTGCCAGCAGTTCCGGACTAGCGGGGATTACCGGGGAGCTGTTTTTT.

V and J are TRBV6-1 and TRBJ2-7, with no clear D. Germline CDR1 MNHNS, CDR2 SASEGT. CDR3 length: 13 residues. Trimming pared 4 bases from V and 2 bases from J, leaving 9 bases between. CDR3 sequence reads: CASSAGRTYEQYF. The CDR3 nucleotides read TGTGCCAGCAGTGCGGGCAGAACCTACGAGCAGTACTTC.

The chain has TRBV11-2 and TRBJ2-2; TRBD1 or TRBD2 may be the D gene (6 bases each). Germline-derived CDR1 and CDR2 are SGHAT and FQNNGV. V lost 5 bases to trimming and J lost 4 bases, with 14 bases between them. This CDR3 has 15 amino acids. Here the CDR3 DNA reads TGTGCCAGCAGCCCCCTGAGGGGGGCCACCGGGGAGCTGTTTTTT. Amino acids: CASSPLRGATGELFF.

Written as DNA, the CDR3 is TGTGCCAGCAGCAGGAACATAGGTCCTGGAAACACCATATATTTT. Translation gives CASSRNIGPGNTIYF. This rearrangement joins TRBV6-5 to TRBJ1-3; D is uncertain. The CDR3 spans 15 residues. Germline CDR1 and CDR2: MNHEY and SVGAGI. Trimming left V 6 bases short and J 2 bases short, with 14 bases between.

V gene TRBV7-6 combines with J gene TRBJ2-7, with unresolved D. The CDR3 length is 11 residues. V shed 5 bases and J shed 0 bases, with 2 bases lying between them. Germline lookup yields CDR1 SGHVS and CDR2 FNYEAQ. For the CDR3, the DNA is TGTGCCAGCAGCCCCTCCTACGAGCAGTACTTC. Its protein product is CASSPSYEQYF.

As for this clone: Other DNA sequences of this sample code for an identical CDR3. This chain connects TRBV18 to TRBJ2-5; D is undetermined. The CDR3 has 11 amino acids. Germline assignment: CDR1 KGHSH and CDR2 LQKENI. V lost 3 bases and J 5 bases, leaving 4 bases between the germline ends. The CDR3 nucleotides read TGTGCCAGCTCACCTCAGGAGACCCAGTACTTC. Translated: CASSPQETQYF.

CDR3: CASSISGSNEKLFF. The CDR3 DNA reads TGTGCCAGTAGTATCTCAGGGAGTAATGAAAAACTGTTTTTT. The V call is TRBV19, the J call TRBJ1-4; tentative D call: TRBD1 (5 bases). V shed 3 bases and J shed 4 bases, with 9 bases lying between them. The CDR3 loop spans 14 amino acids. Looked up from germline, CDR1 is LNHDA and CDR2 is SQIVND (reference sequence).

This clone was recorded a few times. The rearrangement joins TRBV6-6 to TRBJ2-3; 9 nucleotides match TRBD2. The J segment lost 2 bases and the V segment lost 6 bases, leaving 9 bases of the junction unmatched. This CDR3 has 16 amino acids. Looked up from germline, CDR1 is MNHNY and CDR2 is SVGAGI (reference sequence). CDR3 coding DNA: TGTGCCAGCAGCTCCTTTAGCGGGAGAACCACAGATACGCAGTATTTT. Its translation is CASSSFSGRTTDTQYF.

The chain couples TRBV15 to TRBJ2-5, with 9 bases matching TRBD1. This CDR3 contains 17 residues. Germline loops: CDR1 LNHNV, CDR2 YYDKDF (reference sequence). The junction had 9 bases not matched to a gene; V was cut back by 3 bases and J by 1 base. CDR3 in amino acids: CATSSWGQGPSQETQYF. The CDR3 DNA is TGTGCCACCAGCAGCTGGGGACAGGGACCATCCCAAGAGACCCAGTACTTC.

The CDR3 DNA follows: TGCGCCAGCAGCTTGAGGGCGGGAGTGGGCACAGATACGCAGTATTTT. Translation: CASSLRAGVGTDTQYF. The rearrangement uses TRBV5-1 and TRBJ2-3, with 7 bases aligning to TRBD2. From germline, CDR1 is SGHRS and CDR2 YFSETQ. The CDR3 has 16 residues. Trimming cost V 1 base and J 1 base; bases outside gene matches: 6.